The TCR beta chain described here comes from a study of cytomegalovirus exposure and HLA in healthy donors. PCR involved 60 Vbeta and 13 Jbeta primers. Assay used: immunoSEQ multiplex PCR; TCRdb lists only in-frame clones, some missing. The sample yields 75,000 to 100,000 clones, 73% seen once. The CDR3 covers 14 residues. V was cut by 2 bases and J by 10 bases, with 12 bases left in between. Germline loops: CDR1 MGHRA, CDR2 YSYEKL. This chain joins TRBV4-1 and TRBJ1-6, with D maybe TRBD1 (5 bases). Sequenced material: PBMCs. The sequence derives from a man aged 35-49 years in good health and CMV-seronegative. Here the CDR3 DNA reads TGCGCCAGCAGCCAATCAGGGTCGGGCTCACCCCTCCACTTT. Residues: CASSQSGSGSPLHF.